The 5 T cell receptor beta chains listed next were all sequenced from one sample in a study of blood T cell repertoires in COVID-19. Generated by immunoSEQ multiplex PCR, the TCRdb table keeps only in-frame clones and is missing some. The sample carries approximately 250,000 clones, 86% recorded once. Sequencing input: peripheral blood. These receptors came from a man aged 35 to 55 with active or convalescent COVID-19.

The gene calls are TRBV5-1 and TRBJ2-5; D is possibly TRBD1 (6 bases). The CDR3 sequence is 13 residues long. The V end was cut by 2 bases, the J end by 3 bases, with 8 bases between. Germline V gene data show CDR1 as SGHRS and CDR2 as YFSETQ. The CDR3 reads CASSFEGEETQYF. The DNA of the CDR3 is TGCGCCAGCAGCTTCGAGGGGGAAGAGACCCAGTACTTC. Full variable domain (remainder filled in from reference TRBV5-1 and TRBJ2-5): KAGVTQTPRYLIKTRGQQVTLSCSPISGHRSVSWYQQTPGQGLQFLFEYFSETQRNKGNFPGRFSGRQFSNSRSEMNVSTLELGDSALYLCASSFEGEETQYFGPGTRLLVL.

The gene calls are TRBV28 and TRBJ1-5; D gene uncertain. CDR3 length: 11 residues. Trimming removed 7 bases at V and 5 bases at J, with 6 bases between. Germline V gene sequence: CDR1 MDHEN, CDR2 SYDVKM. CDR3 sequence: CASTGDQPQHF. The CDR3 nucleotides are TGTGCCAGCACCGGGGATCAGCCCCAGCATTTT. The full variable domain, rest sourced from reference TRBV28 and TRBJ1-5, is DVKVTQSSRYLVKRTGEKVFLECVQDMDHENMFWYRQDPGLGLRLIYFSYDVKMKEKGDIPEGYSVSREKKERFSLILESASTNQTSMYLCASTGDQPQHFGDGTRLSIL.

This chain joins TRBV19 and TRBJ2-5; 7 positions match TRBD1. Per germline, CDR1 LNHDA and CDR2 SQIVND (reference sequence). CDR3 length: 13 amino acids. Trimming cost V 8 bases and J 3 bases; bases outside gene matches: 6. The CDR3 coding sequence is TGTGCCAGTCAGACAGGGCAGGAAGAGACCCAGTACTTC. The encoded protein is CASQTGQEETQYF.

The chain joins TRBV21-1 to TRBJ1-1. TRBV21-1 is described as a pseudogene. The CDR3 totals 18 residues. The CDR3 coding sequence is TGTGCCAGCAGCTCCCAAGGGGAGGGCTGCAGACTCGACACTGAAGCTTTCTTT. Its protein product is CASSSQGEGCRLDTEAFF.

Only one count was recorded for this clone. The chain uses TRBV18 and TRBJ2-7; 11 positions agree with TRBD1. The V and J ends lost 3 bases and 3 bases, in that order; junction bases with no gene match: 7. The CDR3 has 16 residues. Germline loops: CDR1 KGHSH, CDR2 LQKENI. This chain's CDR3 is CASSPPRTGGFYEQYF. CDR3 nucleotides: TGTGCCAGCTCACCCCCCCGGACAGGGGGCTTCTACGAGCAGTACTTC.